One and the same sample provided the 4 T cell receptor beta chains below, sequenced in a study of T cells in Graves' hyperthyroidism and ophthalmopathy. TCR beta CDR3 region amplification was performed from RNA transcripts. TCR CDR3 regions were first amplified by RT-PCR with HTBI primers. MiXCR, run by TCRdb on the multiplex PCR reads, gives a single entry per CDR3 protein. The data show approximately 630,000 distinct CDR3 sequences, with around 15% seen just once and 3.8% held by the top ten. The sample comprised blood. The receptors shown here come from a young woman with Graves' hyperthyroidism.

This chain connects TRBV3-1 to TRBJ2-7; D may be TRBD2 (5 bases). Per the germline V gene, CDR1 is LGHDT and CDR2 is YNNKEL (reference sequence). The CDR3 spans 16 residues. The ends were cut back, 0 bases at V and 5 bases at J, with 17 bases in the middle. Here the CDR3 DNA reads TGTGCCAGCAGCCAAGAATTACTAGGCCAAAGTGACGAGCAGTACTTC. This encodes CASSQELLGQSDEQYF.

CDR3 DNA: TGTGCCAGCAAACGGGAGACGAACACCGGGGAGCTGTTTTTT. It yields the protein CASKRETNTGELFF. The chain recombines TRBV7-6 with TRBJ2-2, with D maybe TRBD2 (6 bases). Trimming took off 7 bases at V and 0 bases at J, with 9 bases between the two ends. Germline V gives CDR1 SGHVS, CDR2 FNYEAQ. This CDR3 contains 14 residues.

This clonotype has ten or more counts. The CDR3 coding sequence is TGTGCCAGCAGTTCGATGGGACAGGGCACTGAAGCTTTCTTT. This translates into CASSSMGQGTEAFF. The chain is built from TRBV28 and TRBJ1-1; 9 bases are a match to TRBD1. Germline CDR1 MDHEN, CDR2 SYDVKM. This CDR3 region has 14 residues. V trimming: 4 bases; J trimming: 4 bases; junction bases outside the gene matches: 4.

Of note for this clonotype: A read error may explain this, as a much larger clone is one base away. The rearrangement links TRBV28 to TRBJ2-7; 8 bases are shared with TRBD2. The V segment lost 7 bases and the J segment 2 bases; nucleotides outside the gene matches: 10. Germline CDR1 is MDHEN and CDR2 is SYDVKM. The CDR3 runs 15 residues. CDR3 coding DNA: TGTGCCAGCACCGCCGGGGGGGCAAAGGCCTACGAGCAGTACTTC. Protein sequence: CASTAGGAKAYEQYF.